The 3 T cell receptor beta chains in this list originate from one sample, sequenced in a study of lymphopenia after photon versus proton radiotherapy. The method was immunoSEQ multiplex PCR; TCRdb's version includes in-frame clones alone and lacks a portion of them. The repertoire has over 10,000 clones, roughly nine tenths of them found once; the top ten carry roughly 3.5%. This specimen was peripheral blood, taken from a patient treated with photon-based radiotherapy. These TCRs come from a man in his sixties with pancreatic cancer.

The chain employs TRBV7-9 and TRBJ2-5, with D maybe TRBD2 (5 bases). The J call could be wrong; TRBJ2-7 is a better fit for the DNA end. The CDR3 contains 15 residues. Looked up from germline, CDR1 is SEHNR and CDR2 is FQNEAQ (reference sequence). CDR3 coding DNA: TGTGCCAGCAGCCCGAAGTGGGGAGCACAGAACGAGCAGTACTTC. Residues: CASSPKWGAQNEQYF.

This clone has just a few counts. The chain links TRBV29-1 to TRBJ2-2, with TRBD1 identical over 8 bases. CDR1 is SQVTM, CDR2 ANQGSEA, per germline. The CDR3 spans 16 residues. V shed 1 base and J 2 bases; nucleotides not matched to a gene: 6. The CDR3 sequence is CSVEARGTGNTGELFF. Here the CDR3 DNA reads TGCAGCGTTGAAGCTCGGGGGACAGGTAACACCGGGGAGCTGTTTTTT.

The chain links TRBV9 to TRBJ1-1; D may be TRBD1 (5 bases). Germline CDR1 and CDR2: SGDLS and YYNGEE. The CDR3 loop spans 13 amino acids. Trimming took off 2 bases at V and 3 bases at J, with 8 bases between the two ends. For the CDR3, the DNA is TGTGCCAGCAGCGTTTCCAGGGACACTGAAGCTTTCTTT. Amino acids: CASSVSRDTEAFF.